This entry lists 32 T cell receptor beta chains sequenced from one sample in a study of regulatory and conventional T cells in RAG deficiency. The sorted regulatory T cells were CD4+, CD25-high and CD127-low, with genomic DNA sequenced. The repertoire was sequenced with immunoSEQ multiplex PCR; TCRdb's copy has only in-frame clones and lacks some. The sample carries about 390 clones, just under 95% recorded once. Sequenced material: CD4+ Tregs sorted from blood. The receptor source for this set is a human donor with RAG deficiency presenting as severe combined immunodeficiency.

J is TRBJ2-5 and V is TRBV4-2, with D perhaps TRBD1 or TRBD2 (5 bases each). The V gene's germline CDR1 is LGHNA and CDR2 YNFKEQ. This CDR3 is built from 15 residues. V was cut by 1 base and J by 1 base, with 10 bases left in between. CDR3 DNA: TGTGCCAGCAGCCAAGTTGGGACGGTCCAAGAGACCCAGTACTTC. It codes for CASSQVGTVQETQYF.

V usage is TRBV27 and J usage is TRBJ2-3; TRBD1 agrees at 10 bases. There are 16 residues in the CDR3. CDR1 and CDR2 (germline): MNHEY, SMNVEV (reference sequence). J lost 3 bases, V lost 2 bases, and 5 bases had no gene match. The CDR3 here is CASSLRTGGRTDTQYF. DNA of the CDR3: TGTGCCAGCAGTTTAAGGACAGGGGGACGGACAGATACGCAGTATTTT.

V gene TRBV5-1 combines with J gene TRBJ2-7, with 8 bases matching TRBD1. J lost 4 bases, V lost 3 bases, and 0 bases had no gene match. CDR3 length: 12 amino acids. In germline, CDR1 is SGHRS, CDR2 YFSETQ. CDR3 residues: CASSWTGYEQYF. DNA for the CDR3: TGCGCCAGCAGCTGGACAGGGTACGAGCAGTACTTC.

This clone was picked up one time. This chain uses TRBV12-5 with TRBJ2-5; 9 bases map to TRBD1. The germline V gene encodes CDR1 LGHNT and CDR2 FRNRAP. V was pared by 1 base and J by 5 bases, with 2 bases of the junction left unmatched. The CDR3 length is 14 residues. This CDR3 reads CASGLGDRVETQYF. For the CDR3, the DNA is TGTGCTAGTGGTTTGGGGGACAGGGTCGAGACCCAGTACTTC.

The chain links TRBV4-3 to TRBJ2-5; D may be TRBD1 or TRBD2 (5 bases each). This CDR3 comprises 15 residues. Germline values: CDR1 LGHNA, CDR2 YSLEER. V lost 0 bases to trimming and J lost 5 bases, with 13 bases between them. The CDR3 nucleotides are TGCGCCAGCAGCCAAGATCCAGAGGGGTGGGAGACCCAGTACTTC. It is translated as CASSQDPEGWETQYF.

V usage is TRBV28 and J usage is TRBJ1-1, with D possibly being TRBD1 (6 bases). CDR1 is MDHEN and CDR2 is SYDVKM in the germline V gene. CDR3 length equals 14 residues. V lost 2 bases and J lost 5, with 12 bases in between. This chain's CDR3 is CASSLAGVRTEAFF. The CDR3 DNA reads TGTGCCAGCAGTTTAGCAGGGGTAAGGACTGAAGCTTTCTTT.

The genes are TRBV14 and TRBJ1-2, with D uncertain. V gave up 0 bases and J gave up 4 bases, with 6 bases separating them. The germline V gene has CDR1 SGHDN and CDR2 FVKESK. The CDR3 runs 13 residues. The CDR3 loop is CASSQDRTYGYTF. The CDR3, as DNA: TGTGCCAGCAGCCAAGATAGGACCTATGGCTACACCTTC.

This chain's CDR3 is CASSLPTGELFF. In nucleotides, the CDR3 is TGTGCCAGCAGCCTTCCGACCGGGGAGCTGTTTTTT. The gene calls are TRBV4-2 and TRBJ2-2; D ambiguous. Looked up from germline, CDR1 is LGHNA and CDR2 is YNFKEQ. Trimming stripped 4 bases from V and 5 bases from J, with 5 bases between. This CDR3 has 12 amino acids.

This clone has just one count. The gene calls are TRBV19 and TRBJ2-5, with TRBD1 as a possible D gene (5 bases). Per the germline V gene, CDR1 is LNHDA and CDR2 is SQIVND (reference sequence). The CDR3 contains 12 residues. Trimming removed 4 bases at V and 5 bases at J, with 8 bases between. The CDR3 region has the DNA TGTGCCAGTAGTACTTACAGGGAGACCCAGTACTTC. Translating it yields CASSTYRETQYF.

The chain recombines TRBV18 with TRBJ2-7, with unresolved D. Per the germline V gene, CDR1 is KGHSH and CDR2 is LQKENI. This CDR3 contains 13 residues. The V and J ends lost 2 bases and 5 bases respectively, with 10 bases between them. The CDR3 spells CASSPLNSHEQYF. DNA for the CDR3: TGTGCCAGCTCACCATTAAACAGCCACGAGCAGTACTTC. Full variable domain (outside the CDR3, taken from reference TRBV18 and TRBJ2-7): NAGVMQNPRHLVRRRGQEARLRCSPMKGHSHVYWYRQLPEEGLKFMVYLQKENIIDESGMPKERFSAEFPKEGPSILRIQQVVRGDSAAYFCASSPLNSHEQYFGPGTRLTVT.

The V call is TRBV7-2, the J call TRBJ1-2; D uncertain. The CDR3 is made up of 15 amino acids. Trimming took 2 bases from V and 5 from J, leaving 15 bases between them. Germline CDR1 reads SGHTA; CDR2 reads FQGNSA. In DNA, the CDR3 is TGTGCCAGCAGCTTAAGACACAGTACCTCATATGGCTACACCTTC. Its translation: CASSLRHSTSYGYTF.

This chain joins TRBV28 and TRBJ2-7, with D hard to call. V was clipped by 10 bases and J by 6 bases, with 19 bases between them. This CDR3 contains 13 residues. Germline lookup yields CDR1 MDHEN and CDR2 SYDVKM. CDR3 sequence reads: CATEAGLPLEQYF. CDR3 DNA: TGTGCCACCGAGGCAGGCCTACCTCTCGAGCAGTACTTC.

This clone was detected a few times. V usage is TRBV6-5 and J usage is TRBJ2-7; possible D gene TRBD1, 5 bases. Germline V gene lookup returns CDR1 MNHEY and CDR2 SVGAGI. V was pared by 7 bases and J by 2 bases, with 6 bases between. There are 11 residues in the CDR3. The CDR3 DNA sequence: TGTGCCAGCATGGGGCCCTACGAGCAGTACTTC. This sequence encodes CASMGPYEQYF.

The chain employs TRBV6-1 and TRBJ1-2; D perhaps matches TRBD1 (6 bases). The CDR3 covers 12 residues. V gave up 5 bases and J gave up 3 bases, with 7 bases separating them. In germline, CDR1 is MNHNS, CDR2 SASEGT. Here the CDR3 reads CASSHRDYGYTF. CDR3 DNA sequence: TGTGCCAGCAGTCACAGGGACTATGGCTACACCTTC.

This chain uses TRBV23-1 with TRBJ2-1; TRBD1 matches at 8 bases. TRBV23-1 is reported as an ORF; its role is uncertain. The CDR3 spans 16 residues. The junction had 10 bases not matched to a gene; V was cut back by 1 base and J by 8 bases. CDR3 protein: CASSQWTTGECDEQFF. In DNA, the CDR3 is TGCGCCAGCAGTCAATGGACGACAGGGGAATGTGATGAGCAGTTCTTC.

The chain's CDR3 is CASMGPYEQYF. Here the CDR3 DNA reads TGTGCCAGCATGGGGCCCTACGAGCAGTACTTC. The chain is built from TRBV6-6 and TRBJ2-7; a possible D gene is TRBD1 (5 bases). V lost 7 bases to trimming and J lost 2 bases, with 6 bases between them. The CDR3 length is 11 residues. CDR1 and CDR2 (germline): MNHNY, SVGAGI (reference sequence).

The rearrangement joins TRBV7-2 to TRBJ2-3; 8 bases agree with TRBD1. The CDR3 sequence is 13 residues long. Trimming at V came to 5 bases and at J to 5 bases, leaving 3 bases not matched to a gene. Per germline, CDR1 SGHTA and CDR2 FQGNSA. This CDR3 is CASSGQGQDTQYF. The CDR3 DNA is TGTGCCAGCAGCGGACAGGGTCAAGATACGCAGTATTTT.

The CDR3 sequence is CASSQDPEGGETQYF. DNA for the CDR3: TGCGCCAGCAGCCAAGATCCAGAGGGGGGGGAGACCCAGTACTTC. The chain recombines TRBV4-3 with TRBJ2-5; TRBD2 might be the D (7 bases). CDR1 is LGHNA, CDR2 YSLEER, per germline. This CDR3 spans 15 amino acids. With 0 bases removed from V and 5 bases from J, the gap between germline ends came to 13 bases.

This chain uses TRBV20-1 with TRBJ1-2, with D unclear. The CDR3 is 10 residues long. Between the trimmed V and J ends, which lost 5 bases and 3 bases, there was a span of 4 bases. Germline CDR1 and CDR2: DFQATT and SNEGSKA (reference sequence). CDR3 coding DNA: TGCAGTGCTGGACACTATGGCTACACCTTC. As protein: CSAGHYGYTF.

This chain uses TRBV4-2 with TRBJ2-2, with TRBD1 identical over 8 bases. Germline values: CDR1 LGHNA, CDR2 YNFKEQ. The junction had 10 bases not matched to a gene; V was cut back by 0 bases and J by 4 bases. The CDR3 runs 18 residues. DNA for the CDR3: TGTGCCAGCAGCCAAGATCAGAGTAGGACAGGGATCACCGGGGAGCTGTTTTTT. Its protein product is CASSQDQSRTGITGELFF.

This clone appeared a single time. The CDR3 sequence: CSARHVYEQYF. The CDR3 coding sequence is TGCAGTGCTAGACACGTCTACGAGCAGTACTTC. This chain connects TRBV20-1 to TRBJ2-7; D unclear. Germline-derived CDR1 and CDR2 are DFQATT and SNEGSKA (reference sequence). V lost 2 bases to trimming and J lost 3 bases, with 5 bases between them. The CDR3 is made up of 11 amino acids.

The J gene is TRBJ2-7, the V gene TRBV10-3, with 10 bases identical to TRBD1. V was clipped by 0 bases and J by 2 bases; unmatched bases: 4. CDR1 is ENHRY, CDR2 SYGVKD, per germline. The CDR3 consists of 16 residues. The CDR3 loop is CAISESSGQGTYEQYF. CDR3 in DNA: TGTGCCATCAGTGAGTCTTCGGGACAGGGGACCTACGAGCAGTACTTC.

The CDR3 protein is CASSPWAKNIQYF. The CDR3 bases are TGTGCCAGCAGCCCCTGGGCCAAAAACATTCAGTACTTC. The rearrangement links TRBV28 to TRBJ2-4, with unresolved D. Germline CDR1 MDHEN, CDR2 SYDVKM. V was clipped by 6 bases and J by 1 base, with 7 bases between them. The CDR3 spans 13 residues.

The chain links TRBV20-1 to TRBJ2-5; 7 nucleotides align to TRBD1. This CDR3 comprises 11 residues. The germline gives CDR1 DFQATT, CDR2 SNEGSKA (reference sequence). V dropped 3 bases and J dropped 5; count of bases not matched to a gene: 0. CDR3 region: CSARDRETQYF. CDR3 coding DNA: TGCAGTGCTAGGGACAGGGAGACCCAGTACTTC.

The chain is built from TRBV11-3 and TRBJ2-5, with a tentative D call TRBD1 (6 bases). The CDR3 loop spans 16 amino acids. Trimming took off 1 base at V and 1 base at J, with 13 bases between the two ends. Per germline, CDR1 SGHNT and CDR2 YENEEA. The CDR3 reads CASSLGTGKGQETQYF. CDR3 nucleotides: TGTGCCAGCAGCTTAGGAACAGGGAAGGGCCAAGAGACCCAGTACTTC.

Written as DNA, the CDR3 is TGTGCCAGTACCCCGGGACACTACACCGGGGAGCTGTTTTTT. It yields the protein CASTPGHYTGELFF. The V and J genes are TRBV19 and TRBJ2-2; maybe TRBD1 (6 bases). The CDR3 loop spans 14 amino acids. The V gene's germline CDR1 is LNHDA and CDR2 SQIVND (reference sequence). The ends were cut back, 7 bases at V and 3 bases at J, with 12 bases in the middle.

The gene calls are TRBV30 and TRBJ2-7; D not certain. V shed 4 bases and J shed 6 bases, with 16 bases lying between them. Per the germline V gene, CDR1 is GTSNPN and CDR2 is SVGIG (reference sequence). The CDR3 sequence is 13 residues long. CDR3 protein: CAWNGLPGSEQYF. CDR3 DNA sequence: TGTGCCTGGAACGGGCTTCCCGGCAGCGAGCAGTACTTC.

This chain links TRBV6-6 with TRBJ1-2; 10 nucleotides line up with TRBD1. The J segment lost 8 bases and the V segment lost 6 bases, leaving 15 bases of the junction unmatched. The CDR3 sequence is 16 residues long. Germline assignment: CDR1 MNHNY and CDR2 SVGAGI (reference sequence). DNA of the CDR3: TGTGCCAGCAGAACGGGACAGGGGCCCTCTCGAGAGGGCTACACCTTC. Translation gives CASRTGQGPSREGYTF.

This sequence joins TRBV5-1 and TRBJ2-5, with TRBD2 matching over 7 bases. CDR1 and CDR2 from the germline V gene are SGHRS and YFSETQ. The CDR3 loop spans 14 amino acids. The V segment lost 0 bases and the J segment 5 bases; nucleotides outside the gene matches: 4. This CDR3 reads CASSLVRGGETQYF. CDR3 nucleotide sequence: TGCGCCAGCAGCTTGGTTAGGGGAGGGGAGACCCAGTACTTC.

The genes are TRBV5-4 and TRBJ2-2, with 7 nucleotides matching TRBD1. V dropped 5 bases and J dropped 0; count of bases not matched to a gene: 4. The germline gives CDR1 SGHNT, CDR2 YYREEE (reference sequence). The CDR3 has 15 amino acids. CDR3 region: CASRNRGPNTGELFF. Written as DNA, the CDR3 is TGTGCCAGCAGGAACAGGGGCCCGAACACCGGGGAGCTGTTTTTT. The whole variable domain, filled in from reference TRBV5-4 and TRBJ2-2, reads ETGVTQSPTHLIKTRGQQVTLRCSSQSGHNTVSWYQQALGQGPQFIFQYYREEENGRGNFPPRFSGLQFPNYSSELNVNALELDDSALYLCASRNRGPNTGELFFGEGSRLTVL.

The V and J genes are TRBV18 and TRBJ1-5; D call uncertain. Germline V gene lookup returns CDR1 KGHSH and CDR2 LQKENI. CDR3 size: 15 residues. V was cut by 4 bases and J by 0 bases, with 10 bases left in between. For the CDR3, the DNA is TGTGCCAGCTCACAGGAGCGGCTTAGCAATCAGCCCCAGCATTTT. It specifies CASSQERLSNQPQHF.

The chain joins TRBV7-2 to TRBJ2-5; possible D gene TRBD1, 6 bases. CDR1 and CDR2 (germline): SGHTA, FQGNSA. The CDR3 loop spans 14 amino acids. The V gene lost 5 bases and the J gene lost 11 bases, with 21 bases spanning the gap. The CDR3 sequence: CASSAGTPILEQYF. The CDR3 DNA reads as TGTGCCAGCAGCGCCGGGACACCGATCCTTGAGCAGTACTTC.